Presented here are 14 T cell receptor beta chains from one specimen sequenced in a study of synovial regulatory T cells in juvenile arthritis. Data came from immunoSEQ multiplex PCR; TCRdb stores just in-frame clones and leaves some out. In all, the sample yields some 10,000 clones. The sequencing sample was made of Treg cells from blood. As to subset: remaining (HLA-DR-negative) circulating blood Treg cells. The receptors come from a donor aged 2-30 years with juvenile idiopathic arthritis.

The chain links TRBV11-3 to TRBJ2-3; TCRdb reports TRBD2, a call that lacks DNA to check it against. Germline lookup yields CDR1 SGHNT and CDR2 YENEEA. This CDR3 region has 16 residues. DNA for this receptor is not on file. The CDR3 here is CASSSPFRGMGDTQYF.

The rearrangement uses TRBV9 and TRBJ2-7; there is no DNA to check the TCRdb D call of TRBD2. CDR1 is SGDLS, CDR2 YYNGEE, per germline. This CDR3 is 16 amino acids long. The coding DNA is unavailable. CDR3 sequence reads: CASSVGAGGGPYEQYF.

The chain uses TRBV29-1 and TRBJ2-3; TCRdb's D call, TRBD1, is unchecked because there is no DNA. This CDR3 is 11 amino acids long. The DNA is unrecorded. CDR1 and CDR2 from the germline V gene are SQVTM and ANQGSEA. CDR3 amino acids: CSGAGTDTQYF.

The chain combines TRBV4-1 with TRBJ2-5; TCRdb calls TRBD2, which cannot be checked without DNA. The germline gives CDR1 MGHRA, CDR2 YSYEKL. This CDR3 comprises 22 residues. The DNA is not on file. CDR3 protein: CASSQVSPWFSGGPIGQETQYF.

The J gene is TRBJ1-6, the V gene TRBV6-6. CDR3 length: 16 amino acids. Only the protein sequence is given. Germline lookup yields CDR1 MNHNY and CDR2 SVGAGI (reference sequence). The CDR3 here is CASSYPRTVLNSPLHF.

The rearrangement links TRBV7-6 to TRBJ2-1; lacking DNA, the TRBD2 call made by TCRdb goes unchecked. CDR1 SGHVS and CDR2 FNYEAQ come from the germline V gene. The CDR3 is 11 residues long. No DNA is listed. The CDR3 here is CASSFNNEQFF.

The V call is TRBV14, the J call TRBJ2-7; no DNA is available, so the TRBD2 call from TCRdb remains unchecked. The CDR3 sequence is 14 residues long. DNA is not recorded here. In germline, CDR1 is SGHDN, CDR2 FVKESK. This chain's CDR3 is CASSHQRGGNEQYF.

The V gene is TRBV5-6, the J gene TRBJ2-7; without DNA, the TCRdb call of TRBD2 cannot be checked. The CDR3 is made up of 16 amino acids. The entry carries no DNA sequence. The V gene's germline CDR1 is SGHDT and CDR2 YYEEEE. The CDR3 is CASSLETGSFSYEQYF. The whole variable domain, remainder taken from reference TRBV5-6 and TRBJ2-7, is DAGVTQSPTHLIKTRGQQVTLRCSPKSGHDTVSWYQQALGQGPQFIFQYYEEEERQRGNFPDRFSGHQFPNYSSELNVNALLLGDSALYLCASSLETGSFSYEQYFGPGTRLTVT.

The CDR3 reads CASSRGVSYNEQFF. V and J are TRBV6-5 and TRBJ2-1; TCRdb selects TRBD2, and the lack of DNA leaves this call unchecked. The germline CDR1 and CDR2 sequences are MNHEY and SVGAGI. The CDR3 is made up of 14 amino acids. No DNA sequence was recorded.

The chain employs TRBV5-1 and TRBJ2-5; as DNA is missing, the TRBD1 call by TCRdb cannot be tested. Germline assignment: CDR1 SGHRS and CDR2 YFSETQ. This CDR3 region has 14 residues. No DNA has been recorded. The chain's CDR3 is CASSWGTAQETQYF.

The chain employs TRBV9 and TRBJ1-2; TCRdb proposes TRBD1, but this gene call is untestable without DNA. The CDR3 consists of 14 residues. DNA for this receptor is not on file. Germline CDR1 is SGDLS and CDR2 is YYNGEE. The CDR3 is CASSVDQGPYGYTF.

V is TRBV11-2 and J is TRBJ2-7; TCRdb names TRBD2, which stays unverified in the absence of DNA. There are 17 residues in the CDR3. The nucleotide record is missing. Germline CDR1 SGHAT, CDR2 FQNNGV. CDR3 loop: CASSLKNLAGVTYEQYF.

The chain recombines TRBV5-4 with TRBJ2-7. The CDR3 is 12 amino acids. This entry has no DNA. CDR1 and CDR2 (germline): SGHNT, YYREEE (reference sequence). The CDR3 spells CASSWPLGEQYF.

V usage is TRBV4-3 and J usage is TRBJ2-5; checking the TCRdb D call of TRBD2 is not possible without DNA. The CDR3 length is 14 residues. Only the protein is available. The germline CDR1 and CDR2 sequences are LGHNA and YSLEER. Here the CDR3 reads CASSPRTSGETQYF.